Listed below are T cell receptor beta chains from one sample, sequenced in a study of T cells in localized non-small cell lung cancer. Repertoires were generated with immunoSEQ multiplex PCR, while TCRdb's copy carries only in-frame clones and drops some. Counted here are roughly 84,000 clones, around nine tenths occurring once; the ten biggest clones make up more than 20%. The specimen comprised peripheral blood, sampled before any cancer treatment. All receptors derive from a woman aged 40 to 75 with stage I squamous cell lung carcinoma. The CDR3 runs from the conserved cysteine through the conserved F or W. Each record gives: J gene, V gene, CDR3 protein.

J gene: TRBJ2-5
V gene: TRBV25-1
CDR3 protein: CASSEGRWGETQYF

J gene: TRBJ1-1
V gene: TRBV5-1
CDR3 protein: CASTLGGPATEAFF

J gene: TRBJ2-5
V gene: TRBV19
CDR3 protein: CASSRTGGETQYF

J gene: TRBJ2-5
V gene: TRBV18
CDR3 protein: CASSVEVGGTQYF

J gene: TRBJ2-3
V gene: TRBV30
CDR3 protein: CAWRASGDTQYF

J gene: TRBJ1-5
V gene: TRBV7-9
CDR3 protein: CASSFTGYNQPQHF

J gene: TRBJ2-6
V gene: TRBV14
CDR3 protein: CASSQAGTGANVLTF

J gene: TRBJ2-5
V gene: TRBV28
CDR3 protein: CASTEAGLLLLEAQYF

J gene: TRBJ2-1
V gene: TRBV9
CDR3 protein: CASSALKGTGTYNEQFF

J gene: TRBJ2-1
V gene: TRBV13
CDR3 protein: CASSTSQGLNEQFF

J gene: TRBJ2-7
V gene: TRBV4-2
CDR3 protein: CASSQGFRGSTSYEQYF

J gene: TRBJ1-2
V gene: TRBV7-8
CDR3 protein: CASSPGETARHTF

J gene: TRBJ2-3
V gene: TRBV11-2
CDR3 protein: CASSLGPRRSTDTQYF

J gene: TRBJ1-1
V gene: TRBV6-1
CDR3 protein: CASRDRGWTEAFF

J gene: TRBJ2-3
V gene: TRBV7-8
CDR3 protein: CASSLGAGGDTQYF

J gene: TRBJ1-1
V gene: TRBV5-5
CDR3 protein: CASSPRGEAFF

J gene: TRBJ1-2
V gene: TRBV10-3
CDR3 protein: CAISEQTGDYGYTF

J gene: TRBJ1-1
V gene: TRBV14
CDR3 protein: CASSPPQMATEAFF

J gene: TRBJ1-6
V gene: TRBV27
CDR3 protein: CASSLGGDSPLHF

J gene: TRBJ1-5
V gene: TRBV18
CDR3 protein: CASWGGQSNQPQHF

J gene: TRBJ1-4
V gene: TRBV29-1
CDR3 protein: CSVGNRGNEKLFF

J gene: TRBJ1-2
V gene: TRBV7-9
CDR3 protein: CASSPQGGSYGYTF

J gene: TRBJ1-2
V gene: TRBV6-5
CDR3 protein: CASSYEGSYGYTF

J gene: TRBJ2-3
V gene: TRBV6-6
CDR3 protein: CASSDDSTTDTQYF

J gene: TRBJ1-6
V gene: TRBV30
CDR3 protein: CAWRGIGGRSPLHF

J gene: TRBJ2-2
V gene: TRBV2
CDR3 protein: CASTTGRGQGGTGELFF

J gene: TRBJ2-7
V gene: TRBV6-8
CDR3 protein: CASSYSGGSLEQYF

J gene: TRBJ1-2
V gene: TRBV5-1
CDR3 protein: CASRRSRDRGPGNYGYTF

J gene: TRBJ1-5
V gene: TRBV30
CDR3 protein: CAWSGGGDGQPQHF

J gene: TRBJ1-5
V gene: TRBV6-5
CDR3 protein: CASSLTGGEVQPQHF

J gene: TRBJ1-3
V gene: TRBV5-4
CDR3 protein: CASSLQGVNTIYF

J gene: TRBJ1-1
V gene: TRBV7-8
CDR3 protein: CASSRGGDTEAFF

J gene: TRBJ2-3
V gene: TRBV2
CDR3 protein: CASKAGGGTDTQYF

J gene: TRBJ1-5
V gene: TRBV29-1
CDR3 protein: CSVGTGNQPQHF

J gene: TRBJ1-2
V gene: TRBV27
CDR3 protein: CASSAGTGSNYGYTF

J gene: TRBJ2-3
V gene: TRBV5-1
CDR3 protein: CASSPPAGGPDTQYF

J gene: TRBJ2-4
V gene: TRBV30
CDR3 protein: CAWSVGTGAKNIQYF

J gene: TRBJ2-1
V gene: TRBV10-3
CDR3 protein: CATHDPSNEQFF

J gene: TRBJ1-6
V gene: TRBV5-4
CDR3 protein: CASSDDGAYNSPLHF

J gene: TRBJ2-3
V gene: TRBV9
CDR3 protein: CASSVRDGSDTQYF

J gene: TRBJ1-2
V gene: TRBV11-2
CDR3 protein: CASSLDPAGIYGYTF

J gene: TRBJ2-5
V gene: TRBV30
CDR3 protein: CAWSVRGRETQYF

J gene: TRBJ2-3
V gene: TRBV19
CDR3 protein: CASSLDRVTDTQYF